The 27 T cell receptor beta chains reported below all come from one sample, sequenced in a study of identical twins. One entry per CDR3 protein, called by TCRdb with MiXCR from the 5' RACE reads. The sample includes 450,000 to 650,000 distinct CDR3 sequences, roughly 15% of them seen just once. These data were also reused for a study on yellow fever vaccine responses in identical twins.

Sequenced: CD4+ T cells sorted from blood. These receptors were taken from a woman aged 18-29 years in good health.

The rearrangement uses TRBV13 and TRBJ2-1, with D possibly being TRBD2 (6 bases). The CDR3 loop spans 15 amino acids. Germline V gives CDR1 PRHDT, CDR2 FYEKMQ (reference sequence). V gave up 2 bases and J gave up 7 bases, with 15 bases separating them. The CDR3 DNA sequence: TGTGCCAGCAGCTTACTGAGCTATGCGGGGAATGAGCAGTTCTTC. As protein: CASSLLSYAGNEQFF.

Only a few counts were recorded for this clonotype. The chain is built from TRBV5-1 and TRBJ1-2, with a weak D call TRBD1 (6 bases). V gave up 4 bases and J gave up 8 bases, with 9 bases separating them. Looked up from germline, CDR1 is SGHRS and CDR2 is YFSETQ. The CDR3 is 11 residues long. The CDR3 sequence: CASSAGHGYTF. For the CDR3, the DNA is TGCGCCAGCAGCGCGGGACACGGCTACACCTTC.

This clonotype has only a few counts. This chain connects TRBV12-3 or TRBV12-4 to TRBJ1-4; D might be TRBD1 (5 bases). The CDR3 spans 13 residues. The ends were cut back, 6 bases at V and 13 bases at J, with 18 bases in the middle. CDR3 nucleotide sequence: TGTGCCAGCAGCTCTCGGGACGGCCTAGGACTGTTTTTT. Its translation is CASSSRDGLGLFF.

A few counts support this clonotype. The J gene is TRBJ1-5, the V gene TRBV20-1; D is unclear. CDR1 and CDR2 (germline): DFQATT, SNEGSKA (reference sequence). The V and J ends lost 0 bases and 0 bases respectively, with 9 bases between them. This CDR3 contains 15 residues. CDR3 DNA sequence: TGCAGTGCTAGAGATGTCCGGGATAGCAATCAGCCCCAGCATTTT. Residues: CSARDVRDSNQPQHF.

The chain is built from TRBV24-1 and TRBJ2-5, with 10 bases identical to TRBD1. The CDR3 spans 22 residues. Germline V gene data show CDR1 as KGHDR and CDR2 as SFDVKD. The CDR3 DNA follows: TGTGCGGCCAGTGATTTTTCGGGGTCCGGGACAGGGGTCGGTGTGGATCGGGAGACCCAGTACTTC. Its protein product is CAASDFSGSGTGVGVDRETQYF.

This chain uses TRBV5-1 with TRBJ2-3, with no clear D. CDR1 and CDR2 from the germline V gene are SGHRS and YFSETQ. The ends were cut back, 0 bases at V and 0 bases at J, with 11 bases in the middle. The CDR3 is 16 residues long. Written as DNA, the CDR3 is TGCGCCAGCAGCTTGGCCGGCAGCCCCAGCACAGATACGCAGTATTTT. Its protein is CASSLAGSPSTDTQYF. Together with reference TRBV5-1 and TRBJ2-3, the CDR3 gives the full variable domain: KAGVTQTPRYLIKTRGQQVTLSCSPISGHRSVSWYQQTPGQGLQFLFEYFSETQRNKGNFPGRFSGRQFSNSRSEMNVSTLELGDSALYLCASSLAGSPSTDTQYFGPGTRLTVL.

This clonotype was detected a few times. The chain uses TRBV5-1 and TRBJ2-3; 10 bases agree with TRBD2. With 6 bases clipped from V and 5 bases from J, the junction kept 15 bases outside the gene matches. CDR3 length: 17 amino acids. Germline V gene lookup returns CDR1 SGHRS and CDR2 YFSETQ. The CDR3 region is CASTLGRGGLAQDTQYF. In DNA form, the CDR3 reads TGCGCCAGCACCCTAGGCCGGGGGGGACTAGCGCAAGATACGCAGTATTTT.

V gene TRBV7-2 combines with J gene TRBJ2-3, with unresolved D. The V end was cut by 1 base, the J end by 3 bases, with 17 bases between. This CDR3 spans 17 amino acids. Germline-derived CDR1 and CDR2 are SGHTA and FQGNSA. The CDR3 sequence: CASSLVVGVGRTDTQYF. CDR3 coding DNA: TGTGCCAGCAGCTTAGTGGTTGGGGTAGGGCGTACAGATACGCAGTATTTT.

The chain is built from TRBV5-1 and TRBJ2-1; TRBD2 aligns across 8 bases. The CDR3 loop spans 15 amino acids. The junction had 11 bases not matched to a gene; V was cut back by 5 bases and J by 7 bases. Germline values: CDR1 SGHRS, CDR2 YFSETQ. The CDR3, as DNA: TGCGCCAGCAGAATGAGCGGGGGCCCGGTAAATGAGCAGTTCTTC. Amino acids: CASRMSGGPVNEQFF.

This clonotype was observed once. The J gene is TRBJ2-2, the V gene TRBV11-2; TRBD1 matches 7 bases. CDR3 size: 15 residues. Germline V gene sequence: CDR1 SGHAT, CDR2 FQNNGV. The trim removed 0 bases at V and 5 bases at J, leaving 3 bases unmatched. The DNA of the CDR3 is TGTGCCAGCAGCTTAGATACAGGGGTGACCGGGGAGCTGTTTTTT. Its translation is CASSLDTGVTGELFF.

In this sample, this clonotype turned up a few times. The J gene is TRBJ2-1, the V gene TRBV7-3; D unresolved. The CDR3 length is 12 residues. With 3 bases removed from V and 5 bases from J, the gap between germline ends came to 5 bases. Germline V gives CDR1 SGHTA, CDR2 FQGTGA. In DNA, the CDR3 is TGTGCCAGCAGCTTCAAGGACAATGAGCAGTTCTTC. Its translation is CASSFKDNEQFF.

The chain recombines TRBV20-1 with TRBJ2-3; the match to TRBD2 covers 12 bases. Germline loops: CDR1 DFQATT, CDR2 SNEGSKA (reference sequence). The CDR3 has 20 amino acids. Trimming removed 3 bases from V and 0 bases from J; junction bases left unmatched: 16. This CDR3 is CSARRPTSGGRINSTDTQYF. Written as DNA, the CDR3 is TGCAGTGCTAGGCGACCGACTAGCGGGGGCCGAATTAATAGCACAGATACGCAGTATTTT.

This clonotype showed up just a few times. The chain joins TRBV7-6 to TRBJ1-1, with D maybe TRBD1 (5 bases). CDR1 and CDR2 (germline): SGHVS, FNYEAQ. CDR3 size: 14 residues. Trimming stripped 0 bases from V and 7 bases from J, with 12 bases between. The CDR3 loop is CASSLAGQSGEAFF. DNA of the CDR3: TGTGCCAGCAGCTTAGCGGGGCAGTCGGGTGAAGCTTTCTTT.

The chain joins TRBV7-9 to TRBJ2-5; D is ambiguous. Trimming left V 2 bases short and J 0 bases short, with 13 bases between. The CDR3 extends over 16 amino acids. Germline-derived CDR1 and CDR2 are SEHNR and FQNEAQ (reference sequence). As DNA, the CDR3 is TGTGCCAGCAGCTTATATCGGGCACATGACCAAGAGACCCAGTACTTC. Translated: CASSLYRAHDQETQYF.

Many counts were recorded for this clonotype. The chain couples TRBV12-3 or TRBV12-4 to TRBJ2-3; weak D call: TRBD2 (6 bases). V was cut by 3 bases and J by 4 bases, with 14 bases left in between. This CDR3 is built from 15 residues. CDR3 loop: CASSLGGAGADTQYF. The CDR3 DNA reads TGTGCCAGCAGTTTGGGCGGAGCGGGCGCAGATACGCAGTATTTT.

This clonotype was seen repeatedly, ten times or more. The rearrangement joins TRBV5-1 to TRBJ2-5, with D uncertain. This CDR3 has 14 residues. The germline V gene has CDR1 SGHRS and CDR2 YFSETQ. The V end lost 1 base, the J end lost 3 bases, and 10 bases lay between the germline ends. CDR3 DNA sequence: TGCGCCAGCAGCTTGTGGCAGACCAAAGAGACCCAGTACTTC. This encodes CASSLWQTKETQYF.

There are a few counts of this clonotype. The chain employs TRBV5-6 and TRBJ1-1; TRBD1 agrees at 10 bases. The CDR3 has 18 residues. V gave up 4 bases and J gave up 1 base; unmatched junction bases: 13. CDR1 and CDR2 (germline): SGHDT, YYEEEE. Here the CDR3 DNA reads TGTGCCAGCAGCACCAGGACAGGGGGAAAGGTCGGGAACACTGAAGCTTTCTTT. Translated: CASSTRTGGKVGNTEAFF.

The chain couples TRBV6-5 to TRBJ2-1; the D gene is possibly TRBD2 (5 bases). The V gene's germline CDR1 is MNHEY and CDR2 SVGAGI. V was pared by 0 bases and J by 8 bases, with 11 bases between. This CDR3 region has 14 residues. CDR3 sequence: CASSYSNRDYEQFF. The CDR3 DNA sequence: TGTGCCAGCAGTTACTCGAATCGGGATTATGAGCAGTTCTTC.

The chain uses TRBV5-1 and TRBJ2-2; 10 bases are shared with TRBD1. The CDR3 contains 15 residues. Germline trimming cut 4 bases from V and 6 bases from J; bases unmatched to any gene: 6. In germline, CDR1 is SGHRS, CDR2 YFSETQ. CDR3 DNA sequence: TGCGCCAGCAGCGACCGGACAGGGGGGCCCGGGGAGCTGTTTTTT. Protein: CASSDRTGGPGELFF.

CDR3 coding DNA: TGCAGCGTAAGGGACGGTAGCTCTGGAAACACCATATATTTT. It translates to CSVRDGSSGNTIYF. The chain couples TRBV29-1 to TRBJ1-3; a weak D match, TRBD1 (5 bases). Germline V gene sequence: CDR1 SQVTM, CDR2 ANQGSEA. Trimming took 6 bases from V and 0 from J, leaving 12 bases between them. This CDR3 is 14 amino acids long.

This clonotype has at least ten counts. This chain joins TRBV20-1 and TRBJ2-5; D is possibly TRBD1 or TRBD2 (5 bases each). In germline, CDR1 is DFQATT, CDR2 SNEGSKA (reference sequence). V was cut by 3 bases and J by 5 bases, with 13 bases left in between. The CDR3 totals 13 residues. This CDR3 is CSASGAARETQYF. The CDR3 coding sequence is TGCAGTGCTAGCGGGGCGGCACGGGAGACCCAGTACTTC.

V gene TRBV28 combines with J gene TRBJ2-3; TRBD2 matches at 10 bases. CDR1 is MDHEN and CDR2 is SYDVKM in the germline V gene. There are 13 residues in the CDR3. J gave up 8 bases and V 10 bases, and 9 bases lay outside the gene matches. The CDR3 spells CAIKAGGLGTQYF. CDR3 DNA: TGTGCCATCAAAGCGGGGGGGCTGGGTACGCAGTATTTT.

The V gene is TRBV5-1, the J gene TRBJ1-1, with D possibly TRBD1 on 6 matching bases. CDR1 SGHRS and CDR2 YFSETQ come from the germline V gene. With 4 bases removed from V and 0 bases from J, the gap between germline ends came to 13 bases. CDR3 length: 15 residues. As DNA, the CDR3 is TGCGCCAGCAGCGTAGGACAGTCACTGAACACTGAAGCTTTCTTT. Residues: CASSVGQSLNTEAFF.

There are a few counts of this clonotype. This rearrangement joins TRBV6-1 to TRBJ2-7, with TRBD1 matching 9 bases. Per germline, CDR1 MNHNS and CDR2 SASEGT. With 6 bases clipped from V and 5 bases from J, the junction kept 8 bases outside the gene matches. This CDR3 has 14 residues. The CDR3 DNA reads as TGTGCCAGCAGCCCCCTTGGGACAGGGAACGAGCAGTACGTC. Its protein is CASSPLGTGNEQYV.

This clonotype was found a few times. The chain employs TRBV7-2 and TRBJ2-7; 12 nucleotides match TRBD2. V lost 5 bases and J lost 2; bases outside the gene matches: 4. This CDR3 is 15 amino acids long. The germline gives CDR1 SGHTA, CDR2 FQGNSA. CDR3 region: CASSPGLAGTYEQYF. In DNA, the CDR3 is TGTGCCAGCAGCCCTGGACTAGCGGGAACCTACGAGCAGTACTTC.

The chain combines TRBV15 with TRBJ1-6, with TRBD1 identical over 8 bases. Germline V CDR1 and CDR2: LNHNV, YYDKDF (reference sequence). After removal of 0 bases from V and 8 bases from J, the junction contained 3 bases not matched to a gene. The CDR3 consists of 15 residues. The CDR3 spells CATSRDTGGHSPLHF. DNA for the CDR3: TGTGCCACCAGCAGAGATACAGGGGGACATTCACCCCTCCACTTT.

V gene TRBV2 combines with J gene TRBJ2-1, with 7 bases that match TRBD2. V dropped 5 bases and J dropped 7; count of bases not matched to a gene: 8. Germline assignment: CDR1 SNHLY and CDR2 FYNNEI. This CDR3 comprises 14 residues. In DNA form, the CDR3 reads TGTGCCAGCAGTCCCAACCTTAGCGGGAATGAGCAGTTCTTC. The encoded protein is CASSPNLSGNEQFF.